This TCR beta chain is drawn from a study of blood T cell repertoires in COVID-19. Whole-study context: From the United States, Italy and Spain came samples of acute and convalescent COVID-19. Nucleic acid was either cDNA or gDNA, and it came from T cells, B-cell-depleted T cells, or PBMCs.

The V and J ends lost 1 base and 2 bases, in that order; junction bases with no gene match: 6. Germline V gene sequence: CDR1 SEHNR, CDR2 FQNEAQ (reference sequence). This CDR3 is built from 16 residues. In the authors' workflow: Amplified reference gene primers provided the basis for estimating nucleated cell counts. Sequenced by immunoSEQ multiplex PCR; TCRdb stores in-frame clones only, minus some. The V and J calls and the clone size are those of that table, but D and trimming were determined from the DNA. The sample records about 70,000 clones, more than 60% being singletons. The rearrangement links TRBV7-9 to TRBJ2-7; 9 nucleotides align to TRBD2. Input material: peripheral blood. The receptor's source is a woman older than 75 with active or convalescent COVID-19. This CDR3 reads CASSLGSVAGAYEQYF. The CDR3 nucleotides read TGTGCCAGCAGCTTAGGGAGCGTAGCGGGGGCCTACGAGCAGTACTTC.